These T cell receptor beta chains were read from a single sample in a study of identical twins. TCRdb reprocessed the 5' RACE reads via MiXCR and lists one record per CDR3 protein. The sample has about 690,000 distinct CDR3 sequences, 6.1% seen once. Sequenced material: naive T cells sorted from blood. Source of these receptors: a man aged 18 to 30 in good health. CDR3s include the opening cysteine and the closing phenylalanine or tryptophan. D genes are given only for firm matches. Size is stated for part of the rows, as once, few or many counts, or as a class when the clone is expanded.

TRBV5-1	TRBJ2-1	TRBD2	many	CASSPGLAGAMDEQFF	TGCGCCAGCAGCCCGGGACTAGCGGGAGCGATGGATGAGCAGTTCTTC
TRBV12-3/TRBV12-4	TRBJ2-7	TRBD1	many	CASSSGTGDEQYF	TGTGCCAGCAGTTCCGGGACAGGGGACGAGCAGTACTTC
TRBV4-1	TRBJ2-6	.	few	CASSPRGSSGANVLTF	TGCGCCAGCAGCCCTCGAGGGTCTTCCGGGGCCAACGTCCTGACTTTC
TRBV20-1	TRBJ2-3	.	.	CSAKISGSTDTQYF	TGCAGTGCTAAAATCAGCGGGAGCACAGATACGCAGTATTTT
TRBV5-1	TRBJ2-7	TRBD1	few	CASSLADRPPYYEQYF	TGCGCCAGCAGCTTAGCGGACAGGCCCCCCTACTACGAGCAGTACTTC
TRBV24-1	TRBJ2-3	TRBD2	many	CATSDLGRSGSFADTQYF	TGTGCCACCAGTGATTTGGGGAGGAGCGGGAGCTTCGCAGATACGCAGTATTTT
TRBV7-8	TRBJ2-5	.	many	CASSLYYPGNQETQYF	TGTGCCAGCAGCTTATACTACCCAGGGAACCAAGAGACCCAGTACTTC
TRBV6-2/TRBV6-3	TRBJ2-1	TRBD2	many	CASSPLAGPYNEQFF	TGTGCCAGCAGTCCCCTAGCGGGACCTTACAATGAGCAGTTCTTC
TRBV29-1	TRBJ1-2	.	few	CSGLTAEGYTF	TGCAGCGGTTTGACGGCGGAGGGCTACACCTTC
TRBV30	TRBJ2-2	.	many	CAWVDSRWGELFF	TGTGCCTGGGTGGACAGTAGGTGGGGGGAGCTGTTTTTT
TRBV27	TRBJ2-1	TRBD2	.	CASSPDGGVSYNEQFF	TGTGCCAGCAGTCCCGACGGGGGGGTGTCCTACAATGAGCAGTTCTTC
TRBV29-1	TRBJ1-1	.	many	CSAYRALNTEAFF	TGCAGCGCCTACAGGGCCCTGAACACTGAAGCTTTCTTT
TRBV29-1	TRBJ1-5	.	many	CSVAPAGTGNQPQHF	TGCAGCGTTGCACCTGCTGGGACGGGCAATCAGCCCCAGCATTTT
TRBV7-2	TRBJ1-5	.	few	CASSLSGGETGQPQHF	TGTGCCAGCAGCTTAAGCGGGGGCGAAACGGGTCAGCCCCAGCATTTT
TRBV27	TRBJ1-5	.	few	CASSLWDGVQPQHF	TGTGCCAGCAGTTTATGGGACGGGGTCCAGCCCCAGCATTTT
TRBV7-2	TRBJ1-2	.	.	CASSLLVGHLRNYGYTF	TGTGCCAGCAGCTTATTAGTAGGACACTTAAGAAACTATGGCTACACCTTC
TRBV4-1	TRBJ2-1	TRBD2	.	CASSPHSGGDNEQFF	TGCGCCAGCAGCCCCCATAGCGGGGGAGACAATGAGCAGTTCTTC
TRBV29-1	TRBJ1-5	TRBD1	many	CSVATGTVNQPQHF	TGCAGCGTTGCCACCGGGACAGTTAATCAGCCCCAGCATTTT
TRBV29-1	TRBJ2-2	.	.	CSVGFGARNTGELFF	TGCAGCGTTGGGTTTGGGGCCAGGAACACCGGGGAGCTGTTTTTT
TRBV20-1	TRBJ2-2	.	many	CSATGLGNTGELFF	TGCAGTGCTACAGGGCTTGGGAACACCGGGGAGCTGTTTTTT
TRBV4-2	TRBJ1-4	TRBD1	few	CASSQEDRGGEKLFF	TGTGCCAGCAGCCAAGAGGACAGGGGTGGTGAAAAACTGTTTTTT
TRBV12-3/TRBV12-4	TRBJ1-2	.	many	CASSIGQGGGYTF	TGTGCCAGCAGCATAGGACAAGGAGGTGGCTACACCTTC
TRBV3-1	TRBJ1-3	.	few	CASSPGPISGNTIYF	TGTGCCAGCAGCCCGGGACCGATCTCTGGAAACACCATATATTTT
TRBV29-1	TRBJ2-5	.	many	CSAPTMGF	TGCAGCGCTCCGACTATGGGGTTC
TRBV24-1	TRBJ1-5	TRBD1	few	CTPEGAPFRNQPQHF	TGTACTCCAGAGGGGGCACCCTTTCGCAATCAGCCCCAGCATTTT
TRBV4-3	TRBJ1-3	.	many	CASSQDWLNSGNTIYF	TGCGCCAGCAGCCAAGACTGGTTGAACTCTGGAAACACCATATATTTT
TRBV27	TRBJ2-3	TRBD1	.	CASSLPGTGFGTDTQYF	TGTGCCAGCAGTCTACCCGGGACAGGGTTCGGCACAGATACGCAGTATTTT
TRBV20-1	TRBJ2-3	.	.	CSARGLIADTQYF	TGCAGTGCTAGAGGTTTGATTGCAGATACGCAGTATTTT